Here is one T cell receptor (beta chain) with its context. Its antigen remains unknown. The V and J ends lost 0 bases and 10 bases respectively, with 7 bases between them. This CDR3 has 12 amino acids. CDR1 is SGHVS, CDR2 FQNEAQ, per germline. These data belong to a study of T cell responses to AZD1222 COVID-19 vaccine. Generated by immunoSEQ multiplex PCR, the TCRdb table keeps only in-frame clones and is missing some. The sample contains about 120,000 clones, 93% of which appear only once. Study-level findings and limits: Clonal diversity was possibly underestimated, and the donors were mostly white British, with more females.

The chain joins TRBV7-8 to TRBJ2-1, with D unresolved. The specimen comprised peripheral blood, sampled on day 0 of AZD1222 vaccination. The sequence was collected from an adult in good health. CDR3 in amino acids: CASSLAGWEQFF. The CDR3 coding sequence is TGTGCCAGCAGCTTAGCGGGGTGGGAGCAGTTCTTC.